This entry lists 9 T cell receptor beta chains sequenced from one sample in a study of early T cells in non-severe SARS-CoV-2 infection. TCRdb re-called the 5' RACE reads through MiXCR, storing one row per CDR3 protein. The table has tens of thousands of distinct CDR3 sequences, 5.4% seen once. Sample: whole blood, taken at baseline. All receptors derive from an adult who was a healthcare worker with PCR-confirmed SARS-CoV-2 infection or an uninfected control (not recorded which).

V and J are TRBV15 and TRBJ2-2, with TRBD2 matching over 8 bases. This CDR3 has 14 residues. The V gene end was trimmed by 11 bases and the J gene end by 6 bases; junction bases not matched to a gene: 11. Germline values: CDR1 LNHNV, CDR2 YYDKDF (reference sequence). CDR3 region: CASVGPAGAGELFF. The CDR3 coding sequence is TGTGCCTCCGTGGGGCCAGCGGGAGCCGGGGAGCTGTTTTTT.

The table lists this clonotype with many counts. CDR3 bases: TGTGCCAGCACCACACTAGCTGAACAGACCCAGTACTTC. Translated, it gives CASTTLAEQTQYF. The chain links TRBV6-5 to TRBJ2-5; possible D gene TRBD2, 6 bases. CDR1 and CDR2 from the germline V gene are MNHEY and SVGAGI. The CDR3 has 13 residues. Trimming removed 7 bases at V and 6 bases at J, with 15 bases between.

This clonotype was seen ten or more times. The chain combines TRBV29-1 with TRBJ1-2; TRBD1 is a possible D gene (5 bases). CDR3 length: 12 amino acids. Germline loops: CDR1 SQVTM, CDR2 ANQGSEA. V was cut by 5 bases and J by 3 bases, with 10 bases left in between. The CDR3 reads CSVWDSHYGYTF. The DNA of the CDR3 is TGCAGCGTTTGGGACTCCCACTATGGCTACACCTTC.

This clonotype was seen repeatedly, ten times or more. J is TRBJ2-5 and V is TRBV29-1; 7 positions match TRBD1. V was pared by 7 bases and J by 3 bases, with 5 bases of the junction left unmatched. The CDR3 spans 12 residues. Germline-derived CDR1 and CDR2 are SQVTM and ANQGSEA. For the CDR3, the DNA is TGCAGCGCAGGGGGACAGAAAGAGACCCAGTACTTC. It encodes CSAGGQKETQYF.

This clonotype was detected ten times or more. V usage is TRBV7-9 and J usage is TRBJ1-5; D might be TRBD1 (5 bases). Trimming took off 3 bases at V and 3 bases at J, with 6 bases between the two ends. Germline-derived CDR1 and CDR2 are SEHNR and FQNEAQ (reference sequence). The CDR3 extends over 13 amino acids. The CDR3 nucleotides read TGTGCCAGCAGCTTCAGGGACAATCAGCCCCAGCATTTT. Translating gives CASSFRDNQPQHF.

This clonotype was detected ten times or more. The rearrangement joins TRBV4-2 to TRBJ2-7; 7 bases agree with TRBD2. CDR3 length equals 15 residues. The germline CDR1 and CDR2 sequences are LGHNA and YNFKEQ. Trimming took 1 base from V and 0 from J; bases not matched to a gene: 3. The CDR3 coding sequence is TGTGCCAGCAGCCAAGCCGGCGGGAGCTCCTACGAGCAGTACTTC. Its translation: CASSQAGGSSYEQYF.

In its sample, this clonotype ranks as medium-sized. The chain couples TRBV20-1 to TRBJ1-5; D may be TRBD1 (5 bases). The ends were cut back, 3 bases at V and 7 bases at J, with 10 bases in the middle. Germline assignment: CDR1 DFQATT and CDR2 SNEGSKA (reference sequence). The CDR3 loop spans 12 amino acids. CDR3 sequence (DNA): TGCAGTGCTAGGGCAGGGCAACAGCCCCAGCATTTT. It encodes CSARAGQQPQHF.

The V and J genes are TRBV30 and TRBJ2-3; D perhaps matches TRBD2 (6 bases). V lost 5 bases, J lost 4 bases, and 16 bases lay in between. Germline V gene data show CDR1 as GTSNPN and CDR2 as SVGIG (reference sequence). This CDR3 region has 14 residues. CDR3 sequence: CAWGSGGGPDTQYF. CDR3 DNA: TGTGCCTGGGGTTCCGGGGGTGGACCAGATACGCAGTATTTT.

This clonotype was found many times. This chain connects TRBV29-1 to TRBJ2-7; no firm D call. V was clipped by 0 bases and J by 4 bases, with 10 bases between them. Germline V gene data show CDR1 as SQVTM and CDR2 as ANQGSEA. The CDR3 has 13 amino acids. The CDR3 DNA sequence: TGCAGCGTTGAAGATGCGGCCACTTACGAGCAGTACTTC. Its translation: CSVEDAATYEQYF.